The text below deals with one TCR beta chain. The antigen remains undetermined. Amplification used 60 Vbeta primers and 13 Jbeta primers. Clones were sequenced by immunoSEQ multiplex PCR, and TCRdb holds only the in-frame ones, with some missing. The repertoire holds roughly 160,000 clones, with over 80% as singletons. The sample belongs to a study of cytomegalovirus exposure and HLA in healthy donors. Findings of the study overall: Cytomegalovirus association was listed for 150 or so TCR beta chains. A later analysis reported that several of the most significant clusters appeared to be linked to common viral pathogens, among them Epstein-Barr virus.

The CDR3 is 13 amino acids. The ends were cut back, 7 bases at V and 3 bases at J, with 10 bases in the middle. CDR1 LNHDA and CDR2 SQIVND come from the germline V gene (reference sequence). The chain carries TRBV19 and TRBJ1-5; TRBD1 is a possible D gene (6 bases). Sequenced input: PBMCs. This sequence was found in a boy aged 2 to 10 in good health and CMV-seronegative. The CDR3 nucleotides read TGTGCCAGTAAGTCAGGGGACAATCAGCCCCAGCATTTT. Protein: CASKSGDNQPQHF.